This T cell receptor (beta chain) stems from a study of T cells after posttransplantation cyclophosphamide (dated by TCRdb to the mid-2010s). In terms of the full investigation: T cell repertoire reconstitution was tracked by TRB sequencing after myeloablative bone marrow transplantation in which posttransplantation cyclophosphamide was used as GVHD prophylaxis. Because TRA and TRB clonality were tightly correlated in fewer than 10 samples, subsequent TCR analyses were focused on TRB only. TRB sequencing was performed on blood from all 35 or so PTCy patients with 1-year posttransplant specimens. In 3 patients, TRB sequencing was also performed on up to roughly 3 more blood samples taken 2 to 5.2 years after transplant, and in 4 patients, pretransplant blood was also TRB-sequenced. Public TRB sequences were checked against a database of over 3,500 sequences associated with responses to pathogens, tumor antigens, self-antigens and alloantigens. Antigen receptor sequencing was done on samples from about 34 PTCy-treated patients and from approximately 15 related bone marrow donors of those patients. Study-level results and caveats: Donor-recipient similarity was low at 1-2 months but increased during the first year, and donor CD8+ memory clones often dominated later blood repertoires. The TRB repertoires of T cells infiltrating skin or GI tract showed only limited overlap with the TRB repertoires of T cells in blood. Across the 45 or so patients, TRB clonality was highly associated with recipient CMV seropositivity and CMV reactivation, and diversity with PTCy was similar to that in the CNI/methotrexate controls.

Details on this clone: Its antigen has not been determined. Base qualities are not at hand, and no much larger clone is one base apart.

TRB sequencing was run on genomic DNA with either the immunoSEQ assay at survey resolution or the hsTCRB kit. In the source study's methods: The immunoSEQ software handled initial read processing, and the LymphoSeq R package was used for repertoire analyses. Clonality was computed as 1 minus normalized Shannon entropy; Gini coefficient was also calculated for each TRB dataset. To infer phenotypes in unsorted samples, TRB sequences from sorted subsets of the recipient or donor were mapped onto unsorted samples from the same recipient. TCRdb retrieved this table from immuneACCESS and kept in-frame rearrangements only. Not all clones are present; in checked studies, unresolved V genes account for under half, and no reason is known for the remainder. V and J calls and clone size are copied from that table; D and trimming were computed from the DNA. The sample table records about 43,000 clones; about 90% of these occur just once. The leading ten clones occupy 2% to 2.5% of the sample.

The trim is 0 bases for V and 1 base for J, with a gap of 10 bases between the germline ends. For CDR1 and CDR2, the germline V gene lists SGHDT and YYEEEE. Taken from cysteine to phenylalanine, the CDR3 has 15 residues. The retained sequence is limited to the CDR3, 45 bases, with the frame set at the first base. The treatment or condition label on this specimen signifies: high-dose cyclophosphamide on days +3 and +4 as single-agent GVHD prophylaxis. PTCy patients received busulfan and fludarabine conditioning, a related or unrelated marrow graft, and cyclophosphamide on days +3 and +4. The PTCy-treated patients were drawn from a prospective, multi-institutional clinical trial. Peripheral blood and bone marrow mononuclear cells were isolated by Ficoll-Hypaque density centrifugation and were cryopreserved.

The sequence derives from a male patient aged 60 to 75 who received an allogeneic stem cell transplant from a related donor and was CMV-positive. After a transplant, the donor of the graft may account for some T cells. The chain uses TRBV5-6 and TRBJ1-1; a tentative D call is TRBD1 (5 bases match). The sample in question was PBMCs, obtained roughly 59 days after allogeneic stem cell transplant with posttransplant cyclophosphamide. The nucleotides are TGTGCCAGCAGCTTGGGCGTGGGGCCGAACACTGAAGCTTTCTTT. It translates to CASSLGVGPNTEAFF.